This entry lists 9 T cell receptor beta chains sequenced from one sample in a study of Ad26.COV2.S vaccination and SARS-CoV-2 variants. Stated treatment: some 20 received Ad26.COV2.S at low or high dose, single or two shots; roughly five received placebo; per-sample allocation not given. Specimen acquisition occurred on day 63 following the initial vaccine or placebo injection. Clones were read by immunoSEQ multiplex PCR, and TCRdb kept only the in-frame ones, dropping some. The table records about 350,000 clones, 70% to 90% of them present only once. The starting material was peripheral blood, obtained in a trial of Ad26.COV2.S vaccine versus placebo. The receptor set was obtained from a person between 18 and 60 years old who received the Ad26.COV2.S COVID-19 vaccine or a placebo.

CDR3 nucleotide sequence: TGCGCCAGCAGCCAAGATCACACTAGCGGCTCCTACGAGCAGTACTTC. Its translation is CASSQDHTSGSYEQYF. The rearrangement joins TRBV4-1 to TRBJ2-7; 8 bases fit TRBD2. V dropped 0 bases and J dropped 0; count of bases not matched to a gene: 4. CDR3 length: 16 residues. Germline V gene sequence: CDR1 MGHRA, CDR2 YSYEKL.

CDR3 coding DNA: TGTGCCAGTAGTATAGATCTGCGAGGAGTGTTTTTT. This sequence encodes CASSIDLRGVFF. The chain joins TRBV19 to TRBJ2-2; D remains ambiguous. In germline, CDR1 is LNHDA, CDR2 SQIVND (reference sequence). This CDR3 has 12 amino acids. Trimming removed 0 bases from V and 15 bases from J, with 11 bases in between.

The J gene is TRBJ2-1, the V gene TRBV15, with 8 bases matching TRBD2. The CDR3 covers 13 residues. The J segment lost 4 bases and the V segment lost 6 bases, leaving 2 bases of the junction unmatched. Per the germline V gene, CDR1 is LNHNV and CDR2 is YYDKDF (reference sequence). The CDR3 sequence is CATRGGRYNEQFF. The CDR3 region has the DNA TGTGCCACCAGAGGCGGGAGGTACAATGAGCAGTTCTTC.

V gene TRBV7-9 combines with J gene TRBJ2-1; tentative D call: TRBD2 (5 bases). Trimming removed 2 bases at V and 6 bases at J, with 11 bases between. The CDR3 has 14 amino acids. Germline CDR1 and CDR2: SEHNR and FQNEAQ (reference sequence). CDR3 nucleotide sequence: TGTGCCAGCAGCTTAACCTCAGGACTCAATGAGCAGTTCTTC. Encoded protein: CASSLTSGLNEQFF.

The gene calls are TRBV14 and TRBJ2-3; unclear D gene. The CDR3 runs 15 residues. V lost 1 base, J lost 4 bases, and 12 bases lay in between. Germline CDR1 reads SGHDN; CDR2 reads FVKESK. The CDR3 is CASSQVAGYADTQYF. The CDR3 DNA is TGTGCCAGCAGCCAAGTAGCCGGGTACGCAGATACGCAGTATTTT.

The CDR3 sequence is CASSSRQGAGNTIYF. The CDR3 bases are TGTGCCAGCAGCTCACGACAGGGGGCAGGAAACACCATATATTTT. The gene calls are TRBV13 and TRBJ1-3; 10 positions match TRBD1. V lost 4 bases and J lost 4; bases outside the gene matches: 4. The CDR3 totals 15 residues. Germline CDR1 reads PRHDT; CDR2 reads FYEKMQ (reference sequence).

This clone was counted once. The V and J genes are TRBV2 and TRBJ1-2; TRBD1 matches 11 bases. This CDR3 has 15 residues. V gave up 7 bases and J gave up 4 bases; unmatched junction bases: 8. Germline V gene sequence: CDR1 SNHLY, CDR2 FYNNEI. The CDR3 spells CASTRGQGAGYGYTF. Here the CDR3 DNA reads TGTGCCAGCACCCGAGGACAGGGGGCGGGCTATGGCTACACCTTC.

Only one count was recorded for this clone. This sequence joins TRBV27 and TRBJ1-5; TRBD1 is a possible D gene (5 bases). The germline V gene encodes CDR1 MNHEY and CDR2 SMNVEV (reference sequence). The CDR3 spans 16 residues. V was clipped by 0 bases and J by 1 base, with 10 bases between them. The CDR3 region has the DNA TGTGCCAGCAGTTTATCAGCGGGGGTAAGCAATCAGCCCCAGCATTTT. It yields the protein CASSLSAGVSNQPQHF.

CDR3 loop: CASSFGFSGGMGNQPQHF. The CDR3 nucleotides are TGTGCCAGCAGTTTCGGTTTTTCAGGAGGGATGGGAAATCAGCCCCAGCATTTT. The rearrangement joins TRBV28 to TRBJ1-5; D is uncertain. CDR1 and CDR2 (germline): MDHEN, SYDVKM. Trimming took 3 bases from V and 4 from J, leaving 22 bases between them. This CDR3 comprises 18 residues. Looking up the rest from reference TRBV28 and TRBJ1-5 gives the full variable domain: DVKVTQSSRYLVKRTGEKVFLECVQDMDHENMFWYRQDPGLGLRLIYFSYDVKMKEKGDIPEGYSVSREKKERFSLILESASTNQTSMYLCASSFGFSGGMGNQPQHFGDGTRLSIL.